This TCR beta chain appears in the sequencing data of a study of T cells in localized non-small cell lung cancer. Trimming pared 1 base from V and 4 bases from J, leaving 11 bases between. The CDR3 is made up of 14 amino acids. Germline V lookup: CDR1 SGHTA, CDR2 FQGNSA. The table came from immunoSEQ multiplex PCR; TCRdb's copy has only in-frame clones and leaves some out. The sample includes tens of thousands of clones, approximately 90% of them seen just once. This TCR was sampled from a woman aged 35 to 69 with stage I lung adenocarcinoma. The rearrangement links TRBV7-2 to TRBJ2-7; the D gene is possibly TRBD1 (6 bases). The sample in question was peripheral blood, obtained before any cancer treatment. The CDR3 region is CASSLGQGHYEQYF. The CDR3 coding sequence is TGTGCCAGCAGCTTAGGGCAGGGGCATTACGAGCAGTACTTC. The full variable domain, rest sourced from reference TRBV7-2 and TRBJ2-7, is GAGVSQSPSNKVTEKGKDVELRCDPISGHTALYWYRQSLGQGLEFLIYFQGNSAPDKSGLPSDRFSAERTGGSVSTLTIQRTQQEDSAVYLCASSLGQGHYEQYFGPGTRLTVT.